One and the same sample provided the 23 T cell receptor beta chains below, sequenced in a study of blood T cell repertoires in COVID-19 (dated by TCRdb to 2020 to 2021). To prepare the library, the immunoSEQ multiplex PCR assay was applied. Drawn from immuneACCESS, this table holds only the in-frame rearrangements with V and J called that TCRdb kept. Clones are partly lost; checked studies trace under half to an unresolved V gene and leave the rest unexplained. The sample table records approximately 250,000 clones; over 80% of these occur just once. The top ten hold roughly 3% of the sample. What was sequenced was PBMCs or T cells enriched from blood (not recorded which). The receptor set was obtained from a woman aged 40 to 55 who had been exposed to COVID-19.

The rearrangement joins TRBV3-1 (or the pseudogene TRBV3-2) to TRBJ1-2, with TRBD1 matching over 11 bases. Germline CDR1 reads LGHDT; CDR2 reads YNNKEL (reference sequence). V was pared by 2 bases and J by 4 bases, with 3 bases of the junction left unmatched. The CDR3 is 15 amino acids. In DNA, the CDR3 is TGTGCCAGCAGCCAAAGGACAGGGGGCACCTATGGCTACACCTTC. Amino acid sequence: CASSQRTGGTYGYTF.

This sequence joins TRBV7-2 and TRBJ2-5; D is unresolved. Trimming took 3 bases from V and 2 from J, leaving 7 bases between them. This CDR3 is 13 amino acids long. Germline loops: CDR1 SGHTA, CDR2 FQGNSA. This CDR3 is CASSLTIQETQYF. The CDR3 region has the DNA TGTGCCAGCAGCTTGACAATACAAGAGACCCAGTACTTC.

CDR3 sequence reads: CASSQDGGGNYGYTF. CDR3 nucleotide sequence: TGTGCCAGCAGCCAAGACGGTGGAGGGAACTATGGCTACACCTTC. V is TRBV14 and J is TRBJ1-2, with D unresolved. The CDR3 runs 15 residues. Between the trimmed V and J ends, which lost 0 bases and 2 bases, there was a span of 10 bases. Germline-derived CDR1 and CDR2 are SGHDN and FVKESK.

The chain carries TRBV2 and TRBJ1-2; 9 positions agree with TRBD1. V was pared by 3 bases and J by 5 bases, with 4 bases of the junction left unmatched. This CDR3 region has 14 residues. Germline assignment: CDR1 SNHLY and CDR2 FYNNEI. For the CDR3, the DNA is TGTGCCAGCAGTGACGTACAGGGGGCTTATGGCTACACCTTC. Translation: CASSDVQGAYGYTF. The variable domain in full, completed from reference TRBV2 and TRBJ1-2, reads EPEVTQTPSHQVTQMGQEVILRCVPISNHLYFYWYRQILGQKVEFLVSFYNNEISEKSEIFDDQFSVERPDGSNFTLKIRSTKLEDSAMYFCASSDVQGAYGYTFGSGTRLTVV.

As to this clone: Compared with germline, one end of the junction differs, possibly owing to a read error. In DNA, the CDR3 is TGTGCCAGCAGCCCCGACATTCCCGGAGAGCTGTTTTTT. It yields the protein CASSPDIPGELFF. The gene calls are TRBV7-2 and TRBJ2-2; D remains unclear. Germline V lookup: CDR1 SGHTA, CDR2 FQGNSA. This CDR3 comprises 13 residues.

This clone came up once. The chain has TRBV15 and TRBJ1-4; D not resolved. CDR3 length: 15 amino acids. Germline CDR1 and CDR2: LNHNV and YYDKDF (reference sequence). With 0 bases removed from V and 7 bases from J, the gap between germline ends came to 12 bases. CDR3 amino acids: CATSRDQGTAEKLFF. The CDR3 DNA reads TGTGCCACCAGCAGAGATCAAGGCACAGCTGAAAAACTGTTTTTT.

The chain uses TRBV5-4 and TRBJ2-7, with D perhaps TRBD1 (6 bases). The CDR3 runs to 16 residues. V lost 4 bases to trimming and J lost 0 bases, with 17 bases between them. Germline loops: CDR1 SGHNT, CDR2 YYREEE (reference sequence). CDR3 sequence reads: CASSPMTGSSSYEQYF. CDR3 bases: TGTGCCAGCAGCCCGATGACAGGTTCGAGCTCCTACGAGCAGTACTTC.

The chain has TRBV7-2 and TRBJ1-2; D call uncertain. V lost 5 bases and J 0 bases, leaving 13 bases between the germline ends. The germline V gene encodes CDR1 SGHTA and CDR2 FQGNSA. This CDR3 spans 15 amino acids. Here the CDR3 DNA reads TGTGCCAGCAGCACTTTTACAGAAGCTAACTATGGCTACACCTTC. Translation gives CASSTFTEANYGYTF.

The CDR3 bases are TGTGCCGCGCGGGACAGCGTCCTATCCTTAAACTATGGCTACACCTTC. Translating it yields CAARDSVLSLNYGYTF. The chain employs TRBV10-3 and TRBJ1-2; TRBD1 matches at 7 bases. J gave up 2 bases and V 11 bases, and 17 bases lay outside the gene matches. CDR1 is ENHRY, CDR2 SYGVKD, per germline. This CDR3 is built from 16 residues.

This chain joins TRBV28 and TRBJ2-3; 10 nucleotides match TRBD2. The length of the CDR3 is 16 residues. J lost 4 bases, V lost 2 bases, and 6 bases had no gene match. CDR1 MDHEN and CDR2 SYDVKM come from the germline V gene. The CDR3 spells CASSLPTSGRADTQYF. The CDR3 DNA is TGTGCCAGCAGTTTACCGACTAGCGGGCGCGCAGATACGCAGTATTTT.

The chain combines TRBV19 with TRBJ2-7; 13 bases are a match to TRBD2. Germline V CDR1 and CDR2: LNHDA, SQIVND (reference sequence). J gave up 2 bases and V 3 bases, and 4 bases lay outside the gene matches. The CDR3 extends over 16 amino acids. In nucleotides, the CDR3 is TGTGCCAGTAGTATCCGGACTAGCGGGGGTACCTACGAGCAGTACTTC. It codes for CASSIRTSGGTYEQYF. Together with reference TRBV19 and TRBJ2-7, the CDR3 gives the full variable domain: DGGITQSPKYLFRKEGQNVTLSCEQNLNHDAMYWYRQDPGQGLRLIYYSQIVNDFQKGDIAEGYSVSREKKESFPLTVTSAQKNPTAFYLCASSIRTSGGTYEQYFGPGTRLTVT.

The genes are TRBV19 and TRBJ2-7; 9 bases line up with TRBD1. CDR1 is LNHDA and CDR2 is SQIVND in the germline V gene (reference sequence). The CDR3 is 13 amino acids. V was clipped by 6 bases and J by 6 bases; unmatched bases: 6. In DNA form, the CDR3 reads TGTGCCAGTAGCACGGACAGGGGAGGCGAGCAGTACTTC. Protein: CASSTDRGGEQYF.

The chain has TRBV7-2 and TRBJ1-2, with 7 bases identical to TRBD1. Germline CDR1 and CDR2: SGHTA and FQGNSA. J lost 7 bases, V lost 5 bases, and 10 bases had no gene match. This CDR3 has 14 amino acids. In DNA, the CDR3 is TGTGCCAGCAGCGGCGAGGGGGCTGGCGCTGGCTACACCTTC. As protein: CASSGEGAGAGYTF. Variable domain in full (rest from reference TRBV7-2 and TRBJ1-2): GAGVSQSPSNKVTEKGKDVELRCDPISGHTALYWYRQSLGQGLEFLIYFQGNSAPDKSGLPSDRFSAERTGGSVSTLTIQRTQQEDSAVYLCASSGEGAGAGYTFGSGTRLTVV.

The table lists this clone with a count of one. The gene calls are TRBV7-9 and TRBJ2-2; D uncertain. CDR1 is SEHNR, CDR2 FQNEAQ, per germline (reference sequence). This CDR3 is 14 amino acids long. The germline V and J ends were trimmed by 7 bases and 1 base, with 10 bases remaining between them. CDR3: CASIPHRNTGELFF. The CDR3 DNA reads as TGTGCCAGCATCCCCCACAGGAACACCGGGGAGCTGTTTTTT.

J is TRBJ2-1 and V is TRBV6-4, with 10 bases aligning to TRBD2. Per the germline V gene, CDR1 is MRHNA and CDR2 is SNTAGT. J was trimmed by 5 bases and V by 5 bases; bases with no gene match: 9. This CDR3 has 16 amino acids. The DNA of the CDR3 is TGTGCCAGCAGTTTCTCCGGGACTAGCGTAAACAATGAGCAGTTCTTC. Translated: CASSFSGTSVNNEQFF.

The chain is built from TRBV28 and TRBJ1-4; 7 nucleotides match TRBD1. This CDR3 has 14 residues. CDR1 is MDHEN and CDR2 is SYDVKM in the germline V gene. Trimming took 8 bases from V and 10 from J; bases not matched to a gene: 13. CDR3 sequence: CASGEEGARGKLFF. The CDR3 nucleotides are TGTGCCAGCGGAGAGGAGGGGGCGAGGGGAAAACTGTTTTTT.

This chain joins TRBV5-4 and TRBJ2-2; TRBD1 matches at 12 bases. V shed 0 bases, J shed 7 bases, and the junction held 4 bases outside the gene matches. The CDR3 loop spans 16 amino acids. Looked up from germline, CDR1 is SGHNT and CDR2 is YYREEE (reference sequence). CDR3 amino acids: CASSLGDRGRVGELFF. CDR3 sequence (DNA): TGTGCCAGCAGCTTGGGGGACAGGGGGCGGGTCGGGGAGCTGTTTTTT.

This chain connects TRBV9 to TRBJ2-3, with D possibly being TRBD1 (5 bases). V was clipped by 0 bases and J by 2 bases, with 10 bases between them. Germline CDR1 SGDLS, CDR2 YYNGEE. The CDR3 has 15 amino acids. The CDR3 here is CASSVGAGPTDTQYF. The CDR3 DNA is TGTGCCAGCAGCGTAGGGGCAGGGCCCACAGATACGCAGTATTTT.

This clone has more than one count but fewer than ten. The rearrangement joins TRBV14 to TRBJ2-2; D possibly corresponds to TRBD1 (6 bases). Looked up from germline, CDR1 is SGHDN and CDR2 is FVKESK. The ends were cut back, 6 bases at V and 4 bases at J, with 9 bases in the middle. This CDR3 region has 13 residues. The CDR3 loop reads CASRKQGTGELFF. The CDR3 bases are TGTGCCAGCAGGAAACAGGGCACCGGGGAGCTGTTTTTT.

This chain joins TRBV7-9 and TRBJ1-3; perhaps TRBD1 as D (6 bases). V was clipped by 3 bases and J by 1 base, with 13 bases between them. Germline-derived CDR1 and CDR2 are SEHNR and FQNEAQ (reference sequence). The CDR3 runs to 16 residues. DNA of the CDR3: TGTGCCAGCAGCTTGTGGACAGAACATTCTGGAAACACCATATATTTT. This translates into CASSLWTEHSGNTIYF.

The rearrangement joins TRBV3-1 (or the pseudogene TRBV3-2) to TRBJ2-5; 10 bases are a match to TRBD2. Trimming removed 2 bases from V and 4 bases from J; junction bases left unmatched: 7. CDR1 LGHDT and CDR2 YNNKEL come from the germline V gene (reference sequence). The length of the CDR3 is 16 residues. The CDR3: CASSQSSGGAGETQYF. In DNA form, the CDR3 reads TGTGCCAGCAGCCAAAGCAGCGGGGGGGCCGGAGAGACCCAGTACTTC.

This chain connects TRBV7-3 to TRBJ1-1, with 7 bases fitting TRBD1. This CDR3 has 13 amino acids. V dropped 5 bases and J dropped 7; count of bases not matched to a gene: 7. Germline values: CDR1 SGHTA, CDR2 FQGTGA. CDR3 DNA: TGTGCCAGCAGCCAACAGGGGAAGGGTGAAGCTTTCTTT. It codes for CASSQQGKGEAFF.

As DNA, the CDR3 is TGTGCCAGCAGCCAAGGACAGGGGAAACTATACGAGCAGTACTTC. Encoded protein: CASSQGQGKLYEQYF. V and J are TRBV3-1 (or the pseudogene TRBV3-2) and TRBJ2-7; TRBD1 matches 8 bases. The junction had 6 bases not matched to a gene; V was cut back by 1 base and J by 4 bases. The CDR3 runs to 15 residues. Germline CDR1 and CDR2: LGHDT and YNNKEL (reference sequence).